This TCR beta chain was sequenced during a study of tumor-infiltrating lymphocytes in primary liver carcinoma. Study-level points and caveats: Overlap in tumor-adjacent and tumor-blood pairs fell below that of tumor region pairs.

As to this clonotype: Its target is not known. A read error may account for a junction end that differs from germline.

Germline DNA was extracted alongside blood RNA, which was obtained from unsorted whole blood. Researchers generated TCR beta cDNA from roughly 500 ng of total RNA, relying on a constant-region primer. Three nested multiplex PCR rounds, a slightly modified ARM-PCR method, built the TCR beta libraries. A C-beta reverse primer and TRBV1-TRBV30 forward primers served in each of the first two PCR rounds, at ten to eleven cycles apiece. TCRdb itself ran the multiplex PCR reads through MiXCR, one entry per CDR3 protein. The sample carries 300,000 to 400,000 distinct CDR3 sequences, 65% recorded once. The CDR3 totals 15 residues. Germline V CDR1 and CDR2: GTSNPN, SVGIG (reference sequence).

Sequenced: peripheral blood. This sequence was found in a man aged 40-55 years with primary liver carcinoma and hepatitis B virus infection. This chain links TRBV30 with TRBJ1-2; perhaps TRBD1 as D (5 bases). The CDR3 DNA is TGTGCCTGGAGTGTACCTCAAAAACGGGACTATGGCTACGCCTTC. Protein product: CAWSVPQKRDYGYAF.